What follows describes a single T cell receptor (beta chain). Its specificity is unknown. In the PCR, 60 Vbeta and 13 Jbeta primers were used. TCRdb's table, derived via immunoSEQ multiplex PCR, lists solely in-frame clones and lacks some. Among roughly 56,000 clones listed, about four fifths were seen once. The data stem from a study of cytomegalovirus exposure and HLA in healthy donors. Study information: The study's early data release held some 85 million unique TCRs from HLA-typed donors. The study, taken as a whole, reports: V- and J-gene trimming in TCR beta was tied to a missense DCLRE1C variant by an analysis performed later.

CDR3 size: 12 residues. From germline, CDR1 is SEHNR and CDR2 FQNEAQ (reference sequence). V was shortened by 5 bases and J by 10 bases, with 14 bases between the two germline ends. The chain recombines TRBV7-9 with TRBJ1-1; D is uncertain. The receptor comes from a boy aged 10-17 years in good health and CMV-seropositive. The sequenced sample consisted of PBMCs. This CDR3 reads CASSPRTGGAFF. The CDR3 DNA reads as TGTGCCAGCAGCCCTAGGACTGGAGGAGCTTTCTTT.